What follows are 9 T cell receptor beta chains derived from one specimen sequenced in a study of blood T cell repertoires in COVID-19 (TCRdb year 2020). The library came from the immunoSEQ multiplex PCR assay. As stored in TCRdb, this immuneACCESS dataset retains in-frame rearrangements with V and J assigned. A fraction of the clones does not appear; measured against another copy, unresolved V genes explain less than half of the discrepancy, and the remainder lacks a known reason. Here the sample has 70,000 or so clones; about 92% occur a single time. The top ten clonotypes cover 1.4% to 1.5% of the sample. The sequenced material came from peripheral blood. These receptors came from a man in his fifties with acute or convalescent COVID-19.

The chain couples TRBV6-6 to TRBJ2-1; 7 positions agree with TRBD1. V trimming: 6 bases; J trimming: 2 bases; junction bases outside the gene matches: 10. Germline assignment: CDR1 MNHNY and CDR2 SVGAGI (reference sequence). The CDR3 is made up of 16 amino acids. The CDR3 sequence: CASRFDRAYPYNEQFF. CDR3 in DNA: TGTGCCAGCAGATTTGACAGGGCCTATCCCTACAATGAGCAGTTCTTC.

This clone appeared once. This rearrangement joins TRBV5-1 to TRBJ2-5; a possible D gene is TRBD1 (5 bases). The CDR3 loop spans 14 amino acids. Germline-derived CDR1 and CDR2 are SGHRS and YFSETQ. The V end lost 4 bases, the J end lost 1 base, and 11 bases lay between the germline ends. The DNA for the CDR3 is TGCGCCAGCAGCAATCAGGGTGGCCAAGAGACCCAGTACTTC. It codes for CASSNQGGQETQYF.

CDR3 protein: CAITPTTGELFF. The DNA for the CDR3 is TGTGCCATCACACCTACCACCGGGGAGCTGTTTTTT. The V call is TRBV10-3, the J call TRBJ2-2; no reliable D call. The germline CDR1 and CDR2 sequences are ENHRY and SYGVKD. Trimming cost V 7 bases and J 4 bases, with 7 bases left between them. The CDR3 length is 12 residues.

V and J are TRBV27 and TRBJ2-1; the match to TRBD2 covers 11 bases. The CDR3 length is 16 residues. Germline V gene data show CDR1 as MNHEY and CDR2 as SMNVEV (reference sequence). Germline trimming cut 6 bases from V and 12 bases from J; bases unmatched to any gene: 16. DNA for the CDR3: TGTGCCAGCAGACTACAACCGGGACTAGCGGCCTCGAGGCAGTTCTTC. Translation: CASRLQPGLAASRQFF.

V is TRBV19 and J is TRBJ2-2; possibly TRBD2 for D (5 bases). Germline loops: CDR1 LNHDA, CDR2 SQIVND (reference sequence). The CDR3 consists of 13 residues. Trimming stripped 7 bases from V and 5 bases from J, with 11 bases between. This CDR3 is CASTGIWTGELFF. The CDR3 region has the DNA TGTGCCAGTACCGGGATTTGGACCGGGGAGCTGTTTTTT.

CDR3 loop: CASSTGQRSIYF. The CDR3, as DNA: TGTGCCAGTAGTACCGGACAGCGCTCCATATATTTT. The V call is TRBV19, the J call TRBJ1-3; tentative D call: TRBD1 (6 bases). The germline CDR1 and CDR2 sequences are LNHDA and SQIVND (reference sequence). The CDR3 runs to 12 residues. Trimming removed 4 bases from V and 11 bases from J, with 12 bases in between.

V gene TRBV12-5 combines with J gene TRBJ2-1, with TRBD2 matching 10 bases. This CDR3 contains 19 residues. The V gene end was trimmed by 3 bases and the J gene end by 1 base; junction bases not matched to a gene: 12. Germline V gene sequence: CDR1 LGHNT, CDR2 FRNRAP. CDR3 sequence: CASGFPEAGGPISYNEQFF. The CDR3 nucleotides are TGTGCTAGTGGTTTCCCTGAAGCGGGAGGGCCTATTTCCTACAATGAGCAGTTCTTC.

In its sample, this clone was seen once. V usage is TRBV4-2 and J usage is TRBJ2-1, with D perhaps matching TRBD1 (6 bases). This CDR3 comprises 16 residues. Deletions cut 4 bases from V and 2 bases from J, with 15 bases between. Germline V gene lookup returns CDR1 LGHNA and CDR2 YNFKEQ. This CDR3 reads CASSLQGTSTYNEQFF. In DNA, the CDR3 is TGTGCCAGCAGCCTACAGGGAACCAGCACCTACAATGAGCAGTTCTTC.

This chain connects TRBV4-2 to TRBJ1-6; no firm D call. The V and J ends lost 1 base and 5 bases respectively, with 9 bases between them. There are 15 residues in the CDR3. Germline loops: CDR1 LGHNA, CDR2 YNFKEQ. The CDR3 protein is CASSQVVADNSPLHF. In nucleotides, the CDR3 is TGTGCCAGCAGCCAAGTCGTCGCGGATAATTCACCCCTCCACTTT.